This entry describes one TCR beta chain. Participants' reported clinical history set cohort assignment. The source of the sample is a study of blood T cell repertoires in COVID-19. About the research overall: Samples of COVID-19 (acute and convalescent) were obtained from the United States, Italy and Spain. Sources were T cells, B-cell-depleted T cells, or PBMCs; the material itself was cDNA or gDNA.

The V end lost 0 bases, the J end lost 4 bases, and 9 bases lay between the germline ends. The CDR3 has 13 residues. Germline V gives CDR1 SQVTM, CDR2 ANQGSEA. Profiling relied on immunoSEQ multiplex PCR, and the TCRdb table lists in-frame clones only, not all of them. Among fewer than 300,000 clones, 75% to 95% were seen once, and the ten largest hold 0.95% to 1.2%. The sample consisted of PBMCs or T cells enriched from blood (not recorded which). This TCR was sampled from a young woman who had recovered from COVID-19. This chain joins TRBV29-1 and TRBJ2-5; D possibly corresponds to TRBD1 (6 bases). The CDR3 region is CSVEDVRGETQYF. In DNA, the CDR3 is TGCAGCGTTGAAGATGTCAGGGGAGAGACCCAGTACTTC.